The present entry profiles one TCR beta chain with its context. No antigen is known for it. These data are taken from a study of T cell responses to AZD1222 COVID-19 vaccine. General study points: There were mostly white British donors and more females than males, and clonal diversity was possibly underestimated. The span of vaccine-associated CD4 TCRs extended across spike, with dominance at 160-218 and 743-854. Vaccination with two AZD1222 doses was followed by a rise in Spike-specific TCR breadth and depth.

The germline V gene encodes CDR1 LNHDA and CDR2 SQIVND (reference sequence). The CDR3 totals 17 residues. The junction had 9 bases not matched to a gene; V was cut back by 4 bases and J by 5 bases. Here immunoSEQ multiplex PCR was the method, and the copy in TCRdb shows in-frame clones only, minus some. The data contain about 97,000 clones, 75% to 90% of them singletons. The receptor was isolated from an adult in good health. V is TRBV19 and J is TRBJ2-5, with 14 nucleotides matching TRBD2. The input for sequencing was peripheral blood, taken on day 0 of AZD1222 vaccination. In DNA form, the CDR3 reads TGTGCCAGTAGTACGGGACTAGCGGGAGTCCTCGGTGAGACCCAGTACTTC. It encodes CASSTGLAGVLGETQYF.